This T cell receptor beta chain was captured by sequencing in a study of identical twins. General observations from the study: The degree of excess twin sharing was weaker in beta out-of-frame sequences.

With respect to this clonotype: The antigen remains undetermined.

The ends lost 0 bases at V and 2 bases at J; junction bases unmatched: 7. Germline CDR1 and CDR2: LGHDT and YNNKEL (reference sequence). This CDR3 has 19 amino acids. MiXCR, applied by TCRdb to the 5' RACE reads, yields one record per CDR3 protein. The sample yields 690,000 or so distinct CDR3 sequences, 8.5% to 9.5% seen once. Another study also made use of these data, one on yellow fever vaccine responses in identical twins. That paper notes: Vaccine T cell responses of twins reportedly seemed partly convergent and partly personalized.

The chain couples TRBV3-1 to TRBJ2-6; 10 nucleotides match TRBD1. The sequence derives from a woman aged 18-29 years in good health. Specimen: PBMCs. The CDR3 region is CASSQDRGQGVAGANVLTF. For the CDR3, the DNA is TGTGCCAGCAGCCAAGACAGAGGACAGGGGGTCGCTGGGGCCAACGTCCTGACTTTC.